The TCR beta chain under discussion was sequenced for a study of control samples from healthy donors and cancer patients. Germline values: CDR1 SGHTA, CDR2 FQGNSA. V was shortened by 3 bases and J by 3 bases, with 8 bases between the two germline ends. CDR3 size: 14 residues. The table came from immunoSEQ multiplex PCR; TCRdb's copy has only in-frame clones and leaves some out. The data show approximately 97,000 clones, about 91% seen once. The gene calls are TRBV7-2 and TRBJ1-4; D unresolved. Material for sequencing was blood. This clonotype was sampled from a woman between 18 and 29 years old in good health. For the CDR3, the DNA is TGTGCCAGCAGCTTCCTGCAAGCTAATGAAAAACTGTTTTTT. As protein: CASSFLQANEKLFF.